The entry that follows covers one T cell receptor beta chain sequence. The repertoire was sequenced with immunoSEQ multiplex PCR; TCRdb's copy has only in-frame clones and lacks some. The sample has around 50,000 clones; approximately 80% are singletons. The entry originates in a study of T cells in tumors after PD-1 blockade. The starting material was PBMCs, obtained before anti-PD-1 therapy. The sequence came from a human donor with advanced basal cell or squamous cell carcinoma (not recorded which).

This CDR3 is CATSQHRSPDTQYF. In DNA form, the CDR3 reads TGTGCCACCAGCCAACACAGATCTCCAGATACGCAGTATTTT. V and J are TRBV15 and TRBJ2-3; D remains unclear. V lost 5 bases to trimming and J lost 4 bases, with 13 bases between them. The CDR3 spans 14 residues. Germline V gives CDR1 LNHNV, CDR2 YYDKDF (reference sequence).